This T cell receptor (beta chain) was found in a study of memory CD4+ T cells and cytomegalovirus serostatus. Notes on the study in general: A US-trained random forest predicted CMV serostatus with median AUC 0.91.

Only in-frame clones appear in the TCRdb table, and some are missing; sequencing was by immunoSEQ multiplex PCR. Of 50,000 to 60,000 clones in the sample, about 80% were seen once. Single viable CD3+CD4+CD8-CD45RO+ cells were sorted as the memory CD4+ T cells. Positive selection with CD4 microbeads enriched total CD4+ T cells. This clone was observed once. Its antigen remains unidentified. Trimming took 4 bases from V and 6 from J, leaving 13 bases between them. Germline V gene lookup returns CDR1 SNHLY and CDR2 FYNNEI. The CDR3 is 15 amino acids. The TCR sequence derives from an adult in good health and CMV-seropositive. The material sequenced was memory CD4+ T cells from blood. The V gene is TRBV2, the J gene TRBJ1-6, with D perhaps matching TRBD1 (5 bases). As DNA, the CDR3 is TGTGCCAGCAGTGGGCGGCAGGGAGGTAATTCACCCCTCCACTTT. Amino acid sequence: CASSGRQGGNSPLHF. Filled out from reference TRBV2 and TRBJ1-6, the complete variable domain reads EPEVTQTPSHQVTQMGQEVILRCVPISNHLYFYWYRQILGQKVEFLVSFYNNEISEKSEIFDDQFSVERPDGSNFTLKIRSTKLEDSAMYFCASSGRQGGNSPLHFGNGTRLTVT.